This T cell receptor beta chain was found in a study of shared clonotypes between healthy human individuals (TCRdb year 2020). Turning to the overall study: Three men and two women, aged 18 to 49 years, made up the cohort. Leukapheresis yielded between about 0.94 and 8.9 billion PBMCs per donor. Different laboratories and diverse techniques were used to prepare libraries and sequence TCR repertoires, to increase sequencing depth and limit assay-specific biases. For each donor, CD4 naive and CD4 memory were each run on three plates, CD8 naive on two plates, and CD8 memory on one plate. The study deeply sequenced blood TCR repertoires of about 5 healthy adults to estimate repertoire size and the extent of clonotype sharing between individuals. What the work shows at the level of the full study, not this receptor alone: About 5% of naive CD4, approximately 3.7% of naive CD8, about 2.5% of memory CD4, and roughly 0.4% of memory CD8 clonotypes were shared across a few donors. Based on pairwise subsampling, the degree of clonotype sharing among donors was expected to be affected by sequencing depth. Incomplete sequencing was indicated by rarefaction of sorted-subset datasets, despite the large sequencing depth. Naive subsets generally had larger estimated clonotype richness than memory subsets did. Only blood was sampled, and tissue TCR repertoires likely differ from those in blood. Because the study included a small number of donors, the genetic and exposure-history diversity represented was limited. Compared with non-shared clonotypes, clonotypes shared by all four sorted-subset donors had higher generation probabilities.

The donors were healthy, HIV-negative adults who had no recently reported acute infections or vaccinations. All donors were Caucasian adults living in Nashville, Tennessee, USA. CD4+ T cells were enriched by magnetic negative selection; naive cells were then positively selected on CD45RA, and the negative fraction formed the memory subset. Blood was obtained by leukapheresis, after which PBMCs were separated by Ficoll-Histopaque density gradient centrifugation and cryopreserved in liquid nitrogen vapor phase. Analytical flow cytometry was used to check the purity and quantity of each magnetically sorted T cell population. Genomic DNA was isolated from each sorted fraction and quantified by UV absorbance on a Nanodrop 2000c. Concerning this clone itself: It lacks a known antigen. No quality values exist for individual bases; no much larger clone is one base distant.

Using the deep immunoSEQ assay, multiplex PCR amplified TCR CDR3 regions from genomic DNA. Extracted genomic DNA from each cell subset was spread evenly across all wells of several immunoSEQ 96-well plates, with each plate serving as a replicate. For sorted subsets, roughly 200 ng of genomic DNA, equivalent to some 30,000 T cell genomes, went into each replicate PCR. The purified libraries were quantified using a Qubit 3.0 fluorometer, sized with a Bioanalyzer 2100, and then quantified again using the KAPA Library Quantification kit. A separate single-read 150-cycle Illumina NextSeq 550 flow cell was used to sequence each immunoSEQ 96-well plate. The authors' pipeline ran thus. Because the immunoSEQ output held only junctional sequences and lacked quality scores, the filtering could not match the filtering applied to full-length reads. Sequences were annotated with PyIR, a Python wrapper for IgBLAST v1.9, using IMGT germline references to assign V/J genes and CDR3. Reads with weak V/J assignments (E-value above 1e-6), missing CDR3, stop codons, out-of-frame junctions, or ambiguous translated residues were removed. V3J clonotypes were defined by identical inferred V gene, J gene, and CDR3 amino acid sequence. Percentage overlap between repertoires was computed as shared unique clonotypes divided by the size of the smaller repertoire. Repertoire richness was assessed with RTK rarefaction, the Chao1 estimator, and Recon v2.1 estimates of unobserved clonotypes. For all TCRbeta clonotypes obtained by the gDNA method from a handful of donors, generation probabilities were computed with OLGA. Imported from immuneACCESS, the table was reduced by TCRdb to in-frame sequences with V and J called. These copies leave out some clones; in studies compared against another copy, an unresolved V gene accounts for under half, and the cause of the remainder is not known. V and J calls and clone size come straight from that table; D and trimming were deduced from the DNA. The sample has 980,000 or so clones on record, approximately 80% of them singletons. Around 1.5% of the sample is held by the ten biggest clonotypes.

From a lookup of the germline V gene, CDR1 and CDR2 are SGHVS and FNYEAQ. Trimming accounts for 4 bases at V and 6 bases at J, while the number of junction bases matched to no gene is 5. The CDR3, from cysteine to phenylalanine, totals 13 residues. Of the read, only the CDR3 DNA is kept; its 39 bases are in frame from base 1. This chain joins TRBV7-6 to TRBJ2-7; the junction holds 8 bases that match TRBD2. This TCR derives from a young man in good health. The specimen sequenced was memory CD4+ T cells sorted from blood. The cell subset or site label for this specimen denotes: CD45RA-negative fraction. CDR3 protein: CASSSPGGGEQYF. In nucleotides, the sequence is TGTGCCAGCAGCTCCCCCGGGGGGGGCGAGCAGTACTTC.